The 22 T cell receptor beta chains presented below share a single source sample, sequenced in a study of vaccination and CD4 T cells after COVID-19. Treatment of the sample: roughly 10-day PBMC culture with coronavirus spike peptide pools or control peptides (ViraFEST assay). The study sequenced cultured CD4+ T cell DNA using the Oncomine TCR Beta short-read assay. TCRdb reanalysed the PCR reads using MiXCR and keeps one entry per CDR3 protein. The profile covers some 13,000 distinct CDR3 sequences, with 43% appearing a single time and roughly 14% taken by the ten largest. Their target antigens are unknown. The sample was CD4+ T cells from blood, cultured in vitro. The receptors originated from a human donor who had recovered from COVID-19.

The chain links TRBV2 to TRBJ1-3; tentatively, D is TRBD1 (6 bases). The V gene lost 7 bases and the J gene lost 0 bases, with 13 bases spanning the gap. CDR1 and CDR2 (germline): SNHLY, FYNNEI. This CDR3 is 15 amino acids long. CDR3 bases: TGTGCCAGCAACAGGGAAATGGGCTCTGGAAACACCATATATTTT. Translating it yields CASNREMGSGNTIYF.

The chain employs TRBV3-1 and TRBJ1-1; 8 nucleotides align to TRBD1. Unmatched junction bases numbered 2, after V lost 4 bases and J lost 1 base. CDR1 is LGHDT, CDR2 YNNKEL, per germline (reference sequence). The length of the CDR3 is 14 residues. The CDR3: CASSRQGWNTEAFF. Written as DNA, the CDR3 is TGTGCCAGCAGCCGACAGGGGTGGAACACTGAAGCTTTCTTT.

This rearrangement joins TRBV19 to TRBJ2-6; D possibly matches TRBD1 or TRBD2 (6 bases each). Germline CDR1 LNHDA, CDR2 SQIVND (reference sequence). With 6 bases removed from V and 2 bases from J, the gap between germline ends came to 11 bases. This CDR3 comprises 15 residues. As DNA, the CDR3 is TGTGCCAGTAGATTAGGGGGGCCTGGGGCCAACGTCCTGACTTTC. Translating it yields CASRLGGPGANVLTF.

The V and J genes are TRBV6-2 or TRBV6-3 and TRBJ2-1, with D possibly matching TRBD1 (6 bases). Trimming pared 6 bases from V and 3 bases from J, leaving 12 bases between. Looked up from germline, CDR1 is MNHEY and CDR2 is SVGEGT. The CDR3 runs to 14 residues. This CDR3 reads CASRLQGNYNEQFF. CDR3 coding DNA: TGTGCCAGCAGGTTACAGGGTAACTACAATGAGCAGTTCTTC.

The chain is built from TRBV9 and TRBJ1-5; TRBD1 matches at 8 bases. The CDR3 spans 14 residues. Germline trimming cut 3 bases from V and 6 bases from J; bases unmatched to any gene: 5. Germline V gene sequence: CDR1 SGDLS, CDR2 YYNGEE. CDR3 in DNA: TGTGCCAGCAGCGGTGGACAGGGAAGTCAGCCCCAGCATTTT. Residues: CASSGGQGSQPQHF.

This clonotype was detected a few times. The J gene is TRBJ2-7, the V gene TRBV6-1, with unresolved D. This CDR3 spans 11 amino acids. The V end was cut by 6 bases, the J end by 6 bases, with 9 bases between. Germline-derived CDR1 and CDR2 are MNHNS and SASEGT. The CDR3 DNA sequence: TGTGCCAGCAGCCGACCGGGCGAGCAGTACTTC. It encodes CASSRPGEQYF.

The genes are TRBV18 and TRBJ2-7; 11 positions match TRBD2. Germline CDR1 is KGHSH and CDR2 is LQKENI. V trimming: 2 bases; J trimming: 5 bases; junction bases outside the gene matches: 2. This CDR3 region has 14 residues. CDR3 nucleotide sequence: TGTGCCAGCTCACCAACTAGCGGGGGCCACGAGCAGTACTTC. Translating it yields CASSPTSGGHEQYF.

Judged by abundance, this clonotype is medium-sized. The chain joins TRBV5-4 to TRBJ1-2; D not resolved. Trimming stripped 0 bases from V and 2 bases from J, with 8 bases between. The CDR3 consists of 14 residues. Looked up from germline, CDR1 is SGHNT and CDR2 is YYREEE (reference sequence). The CDR3 DNA is TGTGCCAGCAGCTTGGCTAGGGAAAACTATGGCTACACCTTC. Translated, it gives CASSLARENYGYTF.

The chain is built from TRBV18 and TRBJ1-5; 8 nucleotides line up with TRBD1. Germline V gene sequence: CDR1 KGHSH, CDR2 LQKENI. The CDR3 runs to 16 residues. J was trimmed by 4 bases and V by 4 bases; bases with no gene match: 9. CDR3 region: CASSLLQGERNQPQHF. CDR3 sequence (DNA): TGTGCCAGCTCACTCCTACAGGGGGAGAGAAATCAGCCCCAGCATTTT.

This clonotype was found a few times. This rearrangement joins TRBV6-5 to TRBJ1-2; D remains unclear. Trimming cost V 4 bases and J 2 bases, with 17 bases left between them. In germline, CDR1 is MNHEY, CDR2 SVGAGI. This CDR3 has 16 residues. The CDR3 DNA reads as TGTGCCAGCAGTTCACTGACTGTGGGGAAAAACTATGGCTACACCTTC. Its translation is CASSSLTVGKNYGYTF.

This rearrangement joins TRBV30 to TRBJ1-5; perhaps TRBD1 as D (5 bases). Trimming stripped 2 bases from V and 5 bases from J, with 19 bases between. The CDR3 covers 16 residues. The germline V gene encodes CDR1 GTSNPN and CDR2 SVGIG (reference sequence). CDR3 loop: CAWSKPPVAGDQPQHF. CDR3 DNA sequence: TGTGCCTGGAGTAAACCCCCAGTAGCGGGGGATCAGCCCCAGCATTTT.

This rearrangement joins TRBV4-3 to TRBJ1-2; 12 bases line up with TRBD1. Germline CDR1 and CDR2: LGHNA and YSLEER. The CDR3 spans 16 residues. With 2 bases clipped from V and 8 bases from J, the junction kept 9 bases outside the gene matches. The CDR3 is CASSQNPGQGAGGYTF. Written as DNA, the CDR3 is TGCGCCAGCAGCCAAAACCCGGGACAGGGGGCTGGGGGCTACACCTTC.

The chain carries TRBV15 and TRBJ2-2; D might be TRBD1 (5 bases). CDR1 and CDR2 (germline): LNHNV, YYDKDF (reference sequence). The germline V and J ends were trimmed by 3 bases and 7 bases, with 24 bases remaining between them. The CDR3 consists of 18 residues. CDR3 protein: CATSRASLGEMIDGELFF. CDR3 nucleotides: TGTGCCACCAGCAGGGCCAGTTTAGGGGAAATGATTGACGGGGAGCTGTTTTTT.

The J gene is TRBJ2-7, the V gene TRBV7-6, with a weak D call TRBD1 (5 bases). CDR1 is SGHVS, CDR2 FNYEAQ, per germline. The CDR3 is made up of 13 amino acids. With 5 bases removed from V and 6 bases from J, the gap between germline ends came to 14 bases. The CDR3 loop is CASSPCGAREQYF. The CDR3, as DNA: TGTGCCAGCAGCCCCTGTGGGGCACGCGAGCAGTACTTC.

J is TRBJ1-1 and V is TRBV20-1; 10 bases are a match to TRBD1. The germline gives CDR1 DFQATT, CDR2 SNEGSKA (reference sequence). This CDR3 region has 14 residues. V was clipped by 0 bases and J by 5 bases; unmatched bases: 3. CDR3: CSARDGTGATEAFF. The CDR3 nucleotides are TGCAGTGCTAGAGATGGGACAGGGGCGACTGAAGCTTTCTTT.

This clonotype was detected a few times. The chain joins TRBV12-3 or TRBV12-4 to TRBJ2-5, with D possibly matching TRBD1 (6 bases). V was clipped by 3 bases and J by 2 bases, with 7 bases between them. The CDR3 is 13 amino acids. CDR3 in DNA: TGTGCCAGCAGTTTTAGGGGGCAAGAGACCCAGTACTTC. It translates to CASSFRGQETQYF.

The chain employs TRBV19 and TRBJ1-3; tentative D call: TRBD1 (6 bases). The germline gives CDR1 LNHDA, CDR2 SQIVND (reference sequence). Trimming shortened V by 6 bases and J by 4 bases, and 13 bases separated the two germline ends. CDR3 length: 14 amino acids. The CDR3 DNA reads as TGTGCCAGTAGAAAACAGGGAGGCGGAAACACCATATATTTT. This gives the protein CASRKQGGGNTIYF.

The chain combines TRBV24-1 with TRBJ1-6; D gene ambiguous. This CDR3 is 14 amino acids long. Germline CDR1 KGHDR, CDR2 SFDVKD. The V end lost 3 bases, the J end lost 5 bases, and 7 bases lay between the germline ends. The CDR3 DNA is TGTGCCACCAGTGATCGGGTCCATAATTCACCCCTCCACTTT. It is translated as CATSDRVHNSPLHF.

The CDR3 here is CASSRSITQETQYF. The CDR3 bases are TGTGCCAGCAGTAGGTCCATAACACAAGAGACCCAGTACTTC. The rearrangement joins TRBV9 to TRBJ2-5; D not resolved. V shed 5 bases and J shed 2 bases, with 13 bases lying between them. The CDR3 is 14 amino acids. Germline V gene lookup returns CDR1 SGDLS and CDR2 YYNGEE.

This clonotype has a handful of counts. This sequence joins TRBV12-3 or TRBV12-4 and TRBJ1-1, with unresolved D. CDR3 length: 13 residues. V lost 6 bases, J lost 1 base, and 9 bases lay in between. CDR3 amino acids: CASSLQRNTEAFF. The CDR3 nucleotides read TGTGCCAGCAGCTTACAGAGGAACACTGAAGCTTTCTTT.

This chain connects TRBV7-2 to TRBJ2-2; a possible D gene is TRBD2 (6 bases). This CDR3 comprises 15 residues. V gave up 9 bases and J gave up 0 bases, with 14 bases separating them. Looked up from germline, CDR1 is SGHTA and CDR2 is FQGNSA. The CDR3 here is CASDTGLANTGELFF. The CDR3 DNA reads TGTGCCAGTGATACGGGACTCGCGAACACCGGGGAGCTGTTTTTT.

This rearrangement joins TRBV24-1 to TRBJ1-5; no firm D call. The CDR3 is 14 amino acids. Germline V lookup: CDR1 KGHDR, CDR2 SFDVKD. The ends were cut back, 1 base at V and 2 bases at J, with 5 bases in the middle. CDR3 sequence reads: CATSDFSGNQPQHF. CDR3 coding DNA: TGTGCCACCAGTGATTTCAGTGGCAATCAGCCCCAGCATTTT.